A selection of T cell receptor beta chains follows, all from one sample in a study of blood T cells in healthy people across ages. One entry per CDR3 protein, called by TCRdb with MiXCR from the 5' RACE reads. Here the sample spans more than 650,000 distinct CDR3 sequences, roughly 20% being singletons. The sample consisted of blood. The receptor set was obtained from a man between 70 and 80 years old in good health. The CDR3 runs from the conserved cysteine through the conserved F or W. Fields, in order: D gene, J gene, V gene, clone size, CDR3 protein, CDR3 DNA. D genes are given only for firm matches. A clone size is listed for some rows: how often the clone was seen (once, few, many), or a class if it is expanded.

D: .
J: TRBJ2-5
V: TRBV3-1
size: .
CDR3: CASSHLRRKGGETQYF
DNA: TGTGCCAGCAGCCACCTGCGTCGAAAAGGGGGAGAGACCCAGTACTTC

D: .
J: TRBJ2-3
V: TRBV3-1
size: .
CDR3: CASSQDVPGDTDTQYF
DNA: TGTGCCAGCAGCCAAGATGTCCCGGGAGACACAGATACGCAGTATTTT

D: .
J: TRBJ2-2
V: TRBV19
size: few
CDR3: CASSIDIARTGELFF
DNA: TGTGCCAGTAGTATAGATATTGCCCGGACCGGGGAGCTGTTTTTT

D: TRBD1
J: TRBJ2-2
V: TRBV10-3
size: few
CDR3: CAISGGQFTGELFF
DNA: TGTGCCATCAGTGGGGGACAGTTCACCGGGGAGCTGTTTTTT

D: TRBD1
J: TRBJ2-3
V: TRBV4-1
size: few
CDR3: CASSLTGMADTQYF
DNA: TGCGCCAGCAGCCTGACAGGGATGGCAGATACGCAGTATTTT

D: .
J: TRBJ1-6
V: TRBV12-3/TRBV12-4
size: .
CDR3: CASSPGAGMGSPLRF
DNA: TGTGCCAGCAGTCCCGGGGCAGGGATGGGTTCACCCCTCCGCTTT

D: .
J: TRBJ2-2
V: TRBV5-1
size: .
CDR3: CASSFFSQITTPGELFF
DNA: TGCGCCAGCAGCTTTTTTTCGCAGATCACTACTCCCGGGGAGCTGTTTTTT

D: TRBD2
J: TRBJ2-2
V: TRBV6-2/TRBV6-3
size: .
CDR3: CASRPRRLAGGTGELFF
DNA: TGTGCCAGCAGACCCCGGAGACTAGCGGGGGGAACCGGGGAGCTGTTTTTT

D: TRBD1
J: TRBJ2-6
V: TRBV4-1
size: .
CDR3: CASSQDPPDRAGANVLTF
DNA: TGCGCCAGCAGCCAAGATCCCCCAGACAGGGCTGGGGCCAACGTCCTGACTTTC

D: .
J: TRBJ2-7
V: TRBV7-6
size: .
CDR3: CASSLGPADIYEQYF
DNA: TGTGCCAGCAGCTTAGGGCCAGCAGACATCTACGAGCAGTACTTC

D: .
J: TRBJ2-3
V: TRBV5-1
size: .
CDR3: CASSSPGDADTQYF
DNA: TGCGCCAGCAGCTCCCCCGGGGACGCAGATACGCAGTATTTT

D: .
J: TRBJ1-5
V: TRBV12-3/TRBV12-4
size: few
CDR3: CASMMAFQPQHF
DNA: TGTGCCAGCATGATGGCATTTCAGCCCCAGCATTTT

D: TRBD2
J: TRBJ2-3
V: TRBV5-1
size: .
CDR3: CASSLRGLAGGTDTQYF
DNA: TGCGCCAGCAGCTTGAGGGGACTAGCGGGAGGTACCGATACGCAGTATTTT

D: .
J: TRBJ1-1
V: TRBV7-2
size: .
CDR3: CASSRGPSTSLTEAFF
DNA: TGTGCCAGCAGCCGGGGACCGTCGACCTCCCTCACTGAAGCTTTCTTT

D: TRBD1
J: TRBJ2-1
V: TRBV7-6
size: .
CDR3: CASRPGTAIYNEQFF
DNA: TGTGCCAGCAGGCCCGGGACAGCAATCTACAATGAGCAGTTCTTC